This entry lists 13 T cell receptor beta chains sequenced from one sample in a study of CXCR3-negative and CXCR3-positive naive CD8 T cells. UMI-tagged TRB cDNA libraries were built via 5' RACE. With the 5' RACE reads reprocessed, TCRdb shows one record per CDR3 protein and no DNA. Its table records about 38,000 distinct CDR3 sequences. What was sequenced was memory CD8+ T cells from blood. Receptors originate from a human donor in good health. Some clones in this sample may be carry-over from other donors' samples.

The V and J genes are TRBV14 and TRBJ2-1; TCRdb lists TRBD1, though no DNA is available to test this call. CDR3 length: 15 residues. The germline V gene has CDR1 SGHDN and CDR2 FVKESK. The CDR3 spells CASSQDHRGWNEQFF. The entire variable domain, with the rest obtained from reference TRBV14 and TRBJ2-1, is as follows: EAGVTQFPSHSVIEKGQTVTLRCDPISGHDNLYWYRRVMGKEIKFLLHFVKESKQDESGMPNNRFLAERTGGTYSTLKVQPAELEDSGVYFCASSQDHRGWNEQFFGPGTRLTVL.

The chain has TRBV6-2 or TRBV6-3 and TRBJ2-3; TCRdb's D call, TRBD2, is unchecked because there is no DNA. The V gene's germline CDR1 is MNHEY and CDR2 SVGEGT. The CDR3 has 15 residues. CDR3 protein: CASSYSGGTTDTQYF.

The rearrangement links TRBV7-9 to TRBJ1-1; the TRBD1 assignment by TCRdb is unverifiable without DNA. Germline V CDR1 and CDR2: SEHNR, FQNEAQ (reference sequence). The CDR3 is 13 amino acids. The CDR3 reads CASSTGLNTEAFF.

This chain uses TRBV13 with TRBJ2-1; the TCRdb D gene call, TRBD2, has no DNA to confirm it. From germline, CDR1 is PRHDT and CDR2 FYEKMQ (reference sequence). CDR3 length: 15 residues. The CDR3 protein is CASSRSGSIYNEQFF. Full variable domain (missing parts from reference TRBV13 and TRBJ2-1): AAGVIQSPRHLIKEKRETATLKCYPIPRHDTVYWYQQGPGQDPQFLISFYEKMQSDKGSIPDRFSAQQFSDYHSELNMSSLELGDSALYFCASSRSGSIYNEQFFGPGTRLTVL.

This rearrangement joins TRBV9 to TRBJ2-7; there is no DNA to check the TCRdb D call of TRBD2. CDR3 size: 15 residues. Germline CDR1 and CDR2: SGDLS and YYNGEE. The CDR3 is CASSFRLAGTSEQYF.

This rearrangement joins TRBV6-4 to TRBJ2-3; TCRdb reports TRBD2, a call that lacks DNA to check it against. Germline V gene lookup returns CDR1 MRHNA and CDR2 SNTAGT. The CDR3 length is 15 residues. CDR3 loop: CASSPSGGAADTQYF.

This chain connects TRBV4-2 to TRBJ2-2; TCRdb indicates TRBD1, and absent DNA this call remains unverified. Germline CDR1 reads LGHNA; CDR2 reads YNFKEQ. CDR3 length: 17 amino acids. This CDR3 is CASSQDLGDRGHGELFF.

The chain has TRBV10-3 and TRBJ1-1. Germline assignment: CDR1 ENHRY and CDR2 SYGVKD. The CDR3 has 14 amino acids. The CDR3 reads CAISEKDENTEAFF.

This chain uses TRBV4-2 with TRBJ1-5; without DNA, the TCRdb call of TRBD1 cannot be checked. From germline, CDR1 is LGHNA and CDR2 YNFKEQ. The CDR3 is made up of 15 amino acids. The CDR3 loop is CASSLHRDSNQPQHF.

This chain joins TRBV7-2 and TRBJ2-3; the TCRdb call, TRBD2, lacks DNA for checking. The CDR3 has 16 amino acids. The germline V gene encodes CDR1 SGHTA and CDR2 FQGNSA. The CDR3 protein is CASSLDLRGGGDTQYF. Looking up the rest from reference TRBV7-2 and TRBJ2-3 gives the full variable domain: GAGVSQSPSNKVTEKGKDVELRCDPISGHTALYWYRQSLGQGLEFLIYFQGNSAPDKSGLPSDRFSAERTGGSVSTLTIQRTQQEDSAVYLCASSLDLRGGGDTQYFGPGTRLTVL.

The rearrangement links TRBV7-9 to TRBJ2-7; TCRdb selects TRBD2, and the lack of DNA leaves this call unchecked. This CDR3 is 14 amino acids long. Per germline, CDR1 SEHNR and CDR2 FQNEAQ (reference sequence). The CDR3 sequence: CASSPGPLWDEQYF.

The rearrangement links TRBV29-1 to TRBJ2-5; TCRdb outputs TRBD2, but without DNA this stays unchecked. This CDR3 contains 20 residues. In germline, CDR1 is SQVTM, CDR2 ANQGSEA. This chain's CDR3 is CSVEAPTAGGPPGYQETQYF.

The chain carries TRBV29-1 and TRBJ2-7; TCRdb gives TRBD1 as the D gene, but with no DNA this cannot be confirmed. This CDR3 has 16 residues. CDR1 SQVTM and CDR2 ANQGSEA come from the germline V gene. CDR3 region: CSVEVSETGGDYEQYF.